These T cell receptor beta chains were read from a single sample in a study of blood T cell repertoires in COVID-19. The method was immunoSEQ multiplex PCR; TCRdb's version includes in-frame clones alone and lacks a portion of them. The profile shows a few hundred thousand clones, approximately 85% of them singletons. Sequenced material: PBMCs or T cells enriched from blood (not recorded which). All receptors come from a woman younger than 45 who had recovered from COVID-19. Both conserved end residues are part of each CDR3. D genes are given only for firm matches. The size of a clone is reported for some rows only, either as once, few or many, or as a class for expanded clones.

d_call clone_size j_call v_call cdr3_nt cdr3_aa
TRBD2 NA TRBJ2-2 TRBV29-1 TGCAGCGTTGAAGATCCACTAGCGGGAGGTCCTTGGGGGCTGTTTTTT CSVEDPLAGGPWGLFF
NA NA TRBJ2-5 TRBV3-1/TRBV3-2 TGTGCCAGCAGCTTCCAAAGAGGGGAGACCCAGTACTTC CASSFQRGETQYF
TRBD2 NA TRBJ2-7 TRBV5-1 TGCGCCAGCAGCACCGTAGCGGGGGCGTACGAGCAGTACTTC CASSTVAGAYEQYF
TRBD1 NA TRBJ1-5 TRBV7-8 TGTGCCAGCAGCCCGGGACAGCGCAATCAGCCCCAGCATTTT CASSPGQRNQPQHF
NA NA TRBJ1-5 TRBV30 TGTGCCTGGAGTGCCAGAAAAAGCAATCAGCCCCAGCATTTT CAWSARKSNQPQHF
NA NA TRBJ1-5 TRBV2 TGTGCCAGCAGTGACAGGGTTCACAATCAGCCCCAGCATTTT CASSDRVHNQPQHF
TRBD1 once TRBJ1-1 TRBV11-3 TGTGCCAGCAGCTTAGGTGCTGCAGGGGGCACTGAAGCTTTCTTT CASSLGAAGGTEAFF
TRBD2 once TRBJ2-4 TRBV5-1 TGCGCCAGCCAGCCCACGAGCGGGAGCATAAACATTCAGTACTTC CASQPTSGSINIQYF
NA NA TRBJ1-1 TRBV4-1 TGCGCCAGCAGCCCTCCTTGGGAGGACACTGAAGCTTTCTTT CASSPPWEDTEAFF
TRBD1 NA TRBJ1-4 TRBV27 TGTGCCAGCAGTTGGGGGACAGGGACTAATGAAAAACTGTTTTTT CASSWGTGTNEKLFF
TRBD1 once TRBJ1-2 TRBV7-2 TGTGCCAGCAGCCTAGGCCAGGGGGCGAGGAGCTATGGCTACACCTTC CASSLGQGARSYGYTF
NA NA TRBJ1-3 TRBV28 TGTGCCAGCAGTTTGCAGGGGCTAGGTGGAAACACCATATATTTT CASSLQGLGGNTIYF
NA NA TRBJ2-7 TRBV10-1 TGCGCCAGCAGTGACCTCACAGGGATCGAGCAGTACTTC CASSDLTGIEQYF
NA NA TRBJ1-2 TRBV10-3 TGTGCCATCAGTGGTACCGGGACGCCGGGGGGGCCTAACTATGGCTACACCTTC CAISGTGTPGGPNYGYTF
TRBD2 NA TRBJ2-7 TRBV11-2 TGTGCCAGCAGCTCATGGACTAGCGGGGCCTACGAGCAGTACTTC CASSSWTSGAYEQYF
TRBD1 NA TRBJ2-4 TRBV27 TGTGCCAGCAGTTTGGACAGGATAAACATTCAGTACTTC CASSLDRINIQYF
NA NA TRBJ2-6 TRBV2 TGTGCCAGCAGGACCGGACAAGCAGGGACCAACGTCCTGACTTTC CASRTGQAGTNVLTF
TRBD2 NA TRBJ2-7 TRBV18 TGTGCCAGCTCTCCGACTAGCGGGGGCTCCTACGAGCAGTACTTC CASSPTSGGSYEQYF
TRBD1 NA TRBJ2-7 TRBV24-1 TGTGCCACCAGTGACACCGGGACAGTCCCCTACGAGCAGTACTTC CATSDTGTVPYEQYF
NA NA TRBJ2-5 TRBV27 TGTGCCAGCAGATCCCACCCTAGAGTACGGGAGACCCAGTACTTC CASRSHPRVRETQYF
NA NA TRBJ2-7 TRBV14 TGTGCCAGCAGCCACTACTACGAGCAGTACTTC CASSHYYEQYF
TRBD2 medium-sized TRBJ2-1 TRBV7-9 TGTGCCAGCAGACTACTAGCGGAGCACAATGAGCAGTTCTTC CASRLLAEHNEQFF
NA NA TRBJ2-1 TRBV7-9 TGTGCCAGCAGCTTTAGCTCCATTGCCCCCCATGAGCAGTTCTTC CASSFSSIAPHEQFF
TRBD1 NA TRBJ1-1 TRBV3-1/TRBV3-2 TGTGCCAGCAGCCAGGTTCGGACAGGGAGGATGAACACTGAAGCTTTCTTT CASSQVRTGRMNTEAFF
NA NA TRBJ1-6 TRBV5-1 TGCGCCAGCAGCTTGGCCAGTCGTTCACCCCTCCACTTT CASSLASRSPLHF
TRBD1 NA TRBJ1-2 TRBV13 TGTGCCAGCAGCCCGGGACAGAAGATTGTTTATGGCTACACCTTC CASSPGQKIVYGYTF
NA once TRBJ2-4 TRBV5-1 TGCGCCAGCAGCTTGGATCAGGGAACCAAAAACATTCAGTACTTC CASSLDQGTKNIQYF
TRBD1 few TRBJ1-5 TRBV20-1 TGCAGTGCTAGTGACGGGCAAGGGACAGGGTATGGGCAACAATATAGCAATCAGCCCCAGCATTTT CSASDGQGTGYGQQYSNQPQHF
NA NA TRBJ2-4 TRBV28 TGTGCCAGCAGTTTAGGGGGGAAGGCCAAAAACATTCAGTACTTC CASSLGGKAKNIQYF
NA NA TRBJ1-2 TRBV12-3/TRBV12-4 TGTGCCAGCAGCCTTGCGGATGGCTACACCTTC CASSLADGYTF
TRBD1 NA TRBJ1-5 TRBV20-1 TGCAGTGCCAGTACCGGGACAGGGTATCAGCCCCAGCATTTT CSASTGTGYQPQHF
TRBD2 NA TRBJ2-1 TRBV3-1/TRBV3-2 TGTGCCAGCAGCCAGCGCGGGGGAGCCTACAATGAGCAGTTCTTC CASSQRGGAYNEQFF
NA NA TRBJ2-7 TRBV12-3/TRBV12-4 TGTGCCAGCAGTCTGTACGGCTACGAGCAGTACTTC CASSLYGYEQYF
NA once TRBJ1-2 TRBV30 TGTGCCTGGACGAGGCTTTCCATGGACTACACCTTC CAWTRLSMDYTF
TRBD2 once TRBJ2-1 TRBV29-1 TGCAGCAAAAGAGCAGGGACTAACAATGAGCAGTTCTTC CSKRAGTNNEQFF
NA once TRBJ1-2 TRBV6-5 TGTGCCAGCCGTCCAGCTAACTATGGCTACACCTTC CASRPANYGYTF
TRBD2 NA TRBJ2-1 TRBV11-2 TGTGCCAGCAGCTTGAAAGCGGGGACTTACAATGAGCAGTTCTTC CASSLKAGTYNEQFF
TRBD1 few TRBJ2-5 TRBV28 TGTGCCAGCAGTTTAATCCGGGACAGGGGGCGCGGAGAGACCCAGTACTTC CASSLIRDRGRGETQYF
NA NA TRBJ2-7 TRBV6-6 TGTGCCAGCAGGTACACGGAAGGGGGATACGAGCAGTACTTC CASRYTEGGYEQYF
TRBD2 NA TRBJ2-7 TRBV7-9 TGTGCCAGCAGCGCACTCACTAGCGGGGGGGCCTCATTCGAGCAGTACTTC CASSALTSGGASFEQYF
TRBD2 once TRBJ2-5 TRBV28 TGTGCCAGCAGCCTACTAGCGGGAGGCCAAGAGACCCAGTACTTC CASSLLAGGQETQYF
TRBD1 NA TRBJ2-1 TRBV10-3 TGTGCCATCAGTGAGGATAGGACAGGGAGCGACGAGCAGTTCTTC CAISEDRTGSDEQFF
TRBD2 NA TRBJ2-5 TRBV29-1 TGCAGCGTTTTCGGACGGGGGGAAGAGACCCAGTACTTC CSVFGRGEETQYF
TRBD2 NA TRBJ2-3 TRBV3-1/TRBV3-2 TGTGCCAGCAGCCAAGGGGGACTAGCGGGGAGAAGCACAGATACGCAGTATTTT CASSQGGLAGRSTDTQYF
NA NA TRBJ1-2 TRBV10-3 TGTGCCATCAGTGGGGGCAGCTATGGCTACACCTTC CAISGGSYGYTF
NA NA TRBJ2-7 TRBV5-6 TGTGCCAGCAGCTTACCCGGGTCCTCCTACGAGCAGTACTTC CASSLPGSSYEQYF
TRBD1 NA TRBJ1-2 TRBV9 TGTGCCAGCAGCGTAGGGGGACAGGGTGCAGGCGGCTACACCTTC CASSVGGQGAGGYTF
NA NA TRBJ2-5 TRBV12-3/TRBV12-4 TGTGCCAGCGGAGAAGAGACCCAGTACTTC CASGEETQYF
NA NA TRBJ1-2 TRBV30 TGTGCCTGGAGTAGTCAACACCCCGGCTACACCTTC CAWSSQHPGYTF
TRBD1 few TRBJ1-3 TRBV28 TGTGCCAGCAGCTTAGGGACAGGGGGAAACACCATATATTTT CASSLGTGGNTIYF
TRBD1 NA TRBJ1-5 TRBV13 TGTGCCAGCAGCTACCGAGGACAGGGGATCGGCAATCAGCCCCAGCATTTT CASSYRGQGIGNQPQHF
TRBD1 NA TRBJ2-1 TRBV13 TGTGCCAGCAGCTCCCTGGGGACAGGGAACTACGAGCAGTTCTTC CASSSLGTGNYEQFF
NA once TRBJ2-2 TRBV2 TGTGCCACCGGAGGGGGAACAGGGGTCGGGGAGCTGTTTTTT CATGGGTGVGELFF
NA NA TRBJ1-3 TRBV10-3 TGTGCCATCAGTGAGTGGTCTAGCCGGGGGTCTGGAAACACCATATATTTT CAISEWSSRGSGNTIYF
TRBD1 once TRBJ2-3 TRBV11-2 TGTGCCAGCAGCTTAGTGTGGCCGGGACAGGGGGCGCGTAATACGCAGTATTTT CASSLVWPGQGARNTQYF
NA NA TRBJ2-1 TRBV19 TGTGCCAGTAGTATAAGAGACAGCTCCTACAATGAGCAGTTCTTC CASSIRDSSYNEQFF
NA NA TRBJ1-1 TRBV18 TGTGCCAGCTCACCGGGACAGAACACTGAAGCTTTCTTT CASSPGQNTEAFF